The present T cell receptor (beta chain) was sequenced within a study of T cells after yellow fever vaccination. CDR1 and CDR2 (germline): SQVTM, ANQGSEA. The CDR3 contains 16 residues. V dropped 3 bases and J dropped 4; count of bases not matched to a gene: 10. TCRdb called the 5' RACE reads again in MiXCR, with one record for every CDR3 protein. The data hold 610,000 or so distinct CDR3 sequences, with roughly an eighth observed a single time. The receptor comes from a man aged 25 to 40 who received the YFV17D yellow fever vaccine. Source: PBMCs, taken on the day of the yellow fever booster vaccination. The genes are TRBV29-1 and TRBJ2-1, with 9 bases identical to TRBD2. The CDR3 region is CSVDRRGGGYYNEQFF. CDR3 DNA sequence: TGCAGCGTTGATAGGCGGGGGGGCGGTTATTACAATGAGCAGTTCTTC.